The 11 T cell receptor beta chains presented below share a single source sample, sequenced in a study of blood T cell repertoires in COVID-19. TCRdb's table, derived via immunoSEQ multiplex PCR, lists solely in-frame clones and lacks some. The table has 60,000 to 85,000 clones, roughly nine tenths seen once; the top ten hold roughly 4.4%. The sample comprised peripheral blood. The origin of the receptors is a man aged 50-60 years with active COVID-19.

The gene calls are TRBV6-5 and TRBJ2-7, with D perhaps matching TRBD1 (5 bases). The germline V gene encodes CDR1 MNHEY and CDR2 SVGAGI. V was pared by 6 bases and J by 4 bases, with 16 bases between. CDR3 size: 14 residues. The CDR3 sequence: CASSQQVKGYEQYF. CDR3 sequence (DNA): TGTGCCAGCAGCCAACAGGTCAAAGGGTACGAGCAGTACTTC.

The chain is built from TRBV11-3 and TRBJ2-7, with D maybe TRBD2 (7 bases). Germline CDR1 reads SGHNT; CDR2 reads YENEEA. CDR3 length equals 15 residues. Trimming stripped 7 bases from V and 3 bases from J, with 19 bases between. CDR3 protein: CASNLRAGEGYEQYF. The CDR3 nucleotides read TGTGCCAGCAATCTTCGGGCAGGGGAGGGCTACGAGCAGTACTTC.

The gene calls are TRBV11-2 and TRBJ2-7; 8 bases align to TRBD1. V lost 5 bases to trimming and J lost 4 bases; unmatched junction nucleotides: 4. CDR1 SGHAT and CDR2 FQNNGV come from the germline V gene. The CDR3 covers 13 residues. The CDR3 here is CASSPDRVYEQYF. As DNA, the CDR3 is TGTGCCAGCAGCCCGGACAGGGTGTACGAGCAGTACTTC.

Judged by abundance, this clone is medium-sized. The gene calls are TRBV6-4 and TRBJ1-2; 8 bases line up with TRBD1. Germline V gene data show CDR1 as MRHNA and CDR2 as SNTAGT. This CDR3 has 16 residues. With 2 bases clipped from V and 3 bases from J, the junction kept 8 bases outside the gene matches. CDR3 bases: TGTGCCAGCAGTGACGATCCAGGACAGGGTTACTATGGCTACACCTTC. It is translated as CASSDDPGQGYYGYTF.

The gene calls are TRBV7-2 and TRBJ2-3, with TRBD2 identical over 12 bases. The V gene's germline CDR1 is SGHTA and CDR2 FQGNSA. Unmatched junction bases numbered 7, after V lost 6 bases and J lost 3 bases. The CDR3 covers 16 residues. CDR3 in amino acids: CASRRLAGVVTDTQYF. The CDR3 bases are TGTGCCAGCAGGCGACTAGCGGGAGTTGTGACAGATACGCAGTATTTT.

V is TRBV4-2 and J is TRBJ2-2, with a weak D call TRBD1 (6 bases). Germline V gives CDR1 LGHNA, CDR2 YNFKEQ. Trimming cost V 4 bases and J 1 base, with 10 bases left between them. CDR3 size: 15 residues. The CDR3 region is CASSPKTGNTGELFF. In DNA, the CDR3 is TGTGCCAGCAGCCCAAAGACAGGGAACACCGGGGAGCTGTTTTTT.

This chain uses TRBV6-5 with TRBJ2-5; 15 bases map to TRBD2. This CDR3 region has 16 residues. Germline CDR1 reads MNHEY; CDR2 reads SVGAGI. J gave up 4 bases and V 6 bases, and 6 bases lay outside the gene matches. CDR3 sequence: CASSYGLAGGGETQYF. CDR3 nucleotides: TGTGCCAGCAGCTACGGACTAGCGGGGGGGGGAGAGACCCAGTACTTC.

For the CDR3, the DNA is TGTGCCAGCAGCTTATCCCGGGGGGTTTACGAGCAGTACTTC. The encoded protein is CASSLSRGVYEQYF. This chain uses TRBV7-2 with TRBJ2-7, with 7 bases fitting TRBD2. There are 14 residues in the CDR3. Germline assignment: CDR1 SGHTA and CDR2 FQGNSA. The J segment lost 4 bases and the V segment lost 2 bases, leaving 5 bases of the junction unmatched.

This chain connects TRBV4-1 to TRBJ2-3, with 7 nucleotides matching TRBD1. Germline V gives CDR1 MGHRA, CDR2 YSYEKL. The CDR3 is 17 amino acids. The J segment lost 7 bases and the V segment lost 0 bases, leaving 13 bases of the junction unmatched. In DNA form, the CDR3 reads TGCGCCAGCAGCCAAGAAAGGGGACAGCTCCCAACTAATACGCAGTATTTT. It encodes CASSQERGQLPTNTQYF.

The V call is TRBV5-8, the J call TRBJ2-1; TRBD1 aligns across 10 bases. Trimming at V came to 6 bases and at J to 3 bases, leaving 6 bases not matched to a gene. CDR1 and CDR2 from the germline V gene are SGHTS and YDEGEE. The length of the CDR3 is 15 residues. This CDR3 is CASISRDRGYNEQFF. CDR3 DNA sequence: TGTGCCAGCATCTCTCGGGACAGGGGCTACAATGAGCAGTTCTTC. The whole variable domain, filled in from reference TRBV5-8 and TRBJ2-1, reads EAGVTQSPTHLIKTRGQQATLRCSPISGHTSVYWYQQALGLGLQFLLWYDEGEERNRGNFPPRFSGRQFPNYSSELNVNALELEDSALYLCASISRDRGYNEQFFGPGTRLTVL.

The chain is built from TRBV10-3 and TRBJ2-2, with D perhaps matching TRBD1 (5 bases). CDR1 is ENHRY, CDR2 SYGVKD, per germline. V lost 4 bases and J 5 bases, leaving 14 bases between the germline ends. CDR3 size: 15 residues. CDR3 protein: CAISASAGSTGELFF. The CDR3 nucleotides are TGTGCCATCAGTGCGTCGGCAGGGTCTACCGGGGAGCTGTTTTTT.